The rows below give T cell receptor beta chains drawn from one sample of a study of technical replicates of blood from a handful of donors. Assay used: immunoSEQ multiplex PCR; TCRdb lists only in-frame clones, some missing. The data show approximately 75,000 clones, 95% to 98% seen once. Material: T cells isolated from PBMCs. All receptors derive from a human donor in good health. CDR3s include the opening cysteine and the closing phenylalanine or tryptophan. The order of the fields is V gene, D gene, CDR3 length, J gene, CDR3 DNA, CDR3 protein. The D gene is left open where the match is weak.

>TRBV11-2|NA|14|TRBJ1-2
TGTGCCAGCAGCTTAACCCGGGTTAACTATGGCTACACCTTC
CASSLTRVNYGYTF
>TRBV25-1|NA|15|TRBJ2-5
TGTGCCAGCAGTGAACGAGGGGGGGGCCAAGAGACCCAGTACTTC
CASSERGGGQETQYF
>TRBV5-1|TRBD1|17|TRBJ2-1
TGCGCCAGCAGCTTGGGGACAGGAGAGATCTCCTACAATGAGCAGTTCTTC
CASSLGTGEISYNEQFF
>TRBV28|TRBD1|17|TRBJ1-5
TGTGCCAGCAGCCAACAGGGGATCGGGTATAGCAATCAGCCCCAGCATTTT
CASSQQGIGYSNQPQHF
>TRBV7-2|NA|16|TRBJ2-7
TGTGCCAGCAGCTTAGATCTCTGGCGGAGCTCCTACGAGCAGTACTTC
CASSLDLWRSSYEQYF
>TRBV10-1|TRBD1|14|TRBJ2-1
TGCGCCAGCAGACCAGGACAGGGAGGCGATGAGCAGTTCTTC
CASRPGQGGDEQFF
>TRBV28|NA|11|TRBJ1-2
TGTGCCATCTACAGTAACTATGGCTACACCTTC
CAIYSNYGYTF
>TRBV5-1|TRBD2|14|TRBJ2-5
TGCGCCAGCAGCTTGGCTGGGGGGGAAGAGACCCAGTACTTC
CASSLAGGEETQYF
>TRBV29-1|NA|13|TRBJ2-1
TGCAGCGTTTACAGCACAAAAAACAATGAGCAGTTCTTC
CSVYSTKNNEQFF
>TRBV4-1|TRBD2|17|TRBJ2-1
TGCGCCAGCAGCCAAGGTCCCCCCGGGACTAGCACCAATGAGCAGTTCTTC
CASSQGPPGTSTNEQFF
>TRBV7-9|NA|16|TRBJ1-3
TGTGCCAGCAGCTCCGTGACAGCGATCTCTGGAAACACCATATATTTT
CASSSVTAISGNTIYF
>TRBV28|NA|13|TRBJ1-1
TGTGCCAGCAGTTTTAATATGAACACTGAAGCTTTCTTT
CASSFNMNTEAFF
>TRBV5-1|NA|15|TRBJ2-7
TGCGCCAGCAGCTTGGGATGGGGGGTGAGGGACGAGCAGTACTTC
CASSLGWGVRDEQYF
>TRBV11-2|NA|17|TRBJ2-2
TGTGCCAGCAGCCCCCGGTCCTCCTTAGCCGGCACCGGGGAGCTGTTTTTT
CASSPRSSLAGTGELFF
>TRBV7-9|NA|14|TRBJ2-5
TGTGCCAGCAGCTTAGGGACAGCACAAGAGACCCAGTACTTC
CASSLGTAQETQYF
>TRBV19|NA|16|TRBJ2-7
TGTGCCAGTAGCGAAACCCCACGTTCAGGCTCCTACGAGCAGTACTTC
CASSETPRSGSYEQYF
>TRBV19|TRBD1|14|TRBJ1-1
TGTGCCGTCCAGGACAGGATTTTGAACACTGAAGCTTTCTTT
CAVQDRILNTEAFF